This T cell receptor beta chain comes out of a study of T cell clonality in common variable immunodeficiency. This CDR3 has 19 residues. The V segment lost 3 bases and the J segment 5 bases; nucleotides outside the gene matches: 21. Germline V gives CDR1 DFQATT, CDR2 SNEGSKA (reference sequence). This clone has a count of ten or more. The read stops 3 residues short of the end of the CDR3; the missing end is completed from the germline J gene. Assay used: immunoSEQ multiplex PCR; TCRdb lists only in-frame clones, some missing. Sampling found about 52,000 clones, none seen once. V is TRBV20-1 and J is TRBJ1-4, with 7 bases matching TRBD1. Sequencing was carried out using peripheral blood mononuclear cells. The clonotype originates from a person between 18 and 75 years old in good health. CDR3 bases read: TGCAGTGCTAGTAAAGGGACAGTTATTCTACCACCAGAGAATGAAAAA. This codes for CSASKGTVILPPENEK. The CDR3, in full, reads CSASKGTVILPPENEKLFF.